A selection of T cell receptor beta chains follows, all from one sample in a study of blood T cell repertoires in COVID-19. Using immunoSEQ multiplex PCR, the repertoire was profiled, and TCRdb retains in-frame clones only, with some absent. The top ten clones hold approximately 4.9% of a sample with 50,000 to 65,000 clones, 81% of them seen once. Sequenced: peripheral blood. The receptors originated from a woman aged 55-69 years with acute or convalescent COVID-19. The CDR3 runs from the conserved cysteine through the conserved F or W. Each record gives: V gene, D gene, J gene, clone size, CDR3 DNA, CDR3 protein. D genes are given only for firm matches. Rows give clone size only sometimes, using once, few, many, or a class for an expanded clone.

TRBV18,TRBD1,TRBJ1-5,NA,TGTGCCAGCTCATCGGGACAGGGGGCCCAGCCCCAGCATTTT,CASSSGQGAQPQHF
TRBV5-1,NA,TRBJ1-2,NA,TGCGCCAGCAGCTTGGAGGGACAAGATGGCTACACCTTC,CASSLEGQDGYTF
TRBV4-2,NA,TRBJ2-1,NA,TGTGCCAGCAGCCAAGGAGGTCCAGCGAGCTCCTACAATGAGCAGTTCTTC,CASSQGGPASSYNEQFF
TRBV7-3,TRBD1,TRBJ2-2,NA,TGTGCCAGCAGCTCCGACAGGGGTGGCACCGGGGAGCTGTTTTTT,CASSSDRGGTGELFF
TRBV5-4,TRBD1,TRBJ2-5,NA,TGTGCCAGCAGCTTTCCCGGGACAGAGCAAGAGACCCAGTACTTC,CASSFPGTEQETQYF
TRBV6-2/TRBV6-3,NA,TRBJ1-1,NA,TGTGCCAGCAGCCACGGTATTTCTGAAGCTTTCTTT,CASSHGISEAFF
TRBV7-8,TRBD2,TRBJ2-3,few,TGTGCCAGCAGCCCTAGACTAGCGGGGGCCCGCCAGTCGCAGTATTTT,CASSPRLAGARQSQYF
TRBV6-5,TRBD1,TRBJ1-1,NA,TGTGCCAGCAGTTCCCGGACAGGCGTTGGCACTGAAGCTTTCTTT,CASSSRTGVGTEAFF
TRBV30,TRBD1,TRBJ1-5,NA,TGTGCCTGGAGTCCGACAGGGGGCGATCAGCCCCAGCATTTT,CAWSPTGGDQPQHF
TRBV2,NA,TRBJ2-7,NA,TGTGCCAGCGCTCCACGAGCTGACTACGAGCAGTACTTC,CASAPRADYEQYF
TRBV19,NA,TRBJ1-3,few,TGTGCCAGTAGTACCCTCGAGGGTACGTCTGGAAACACCATATATTTT,CASSTLEGTSGNTIYF
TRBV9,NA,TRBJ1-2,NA,TGTGCCAGCAGCCTCCCGGGGGGCTATGGCTACACCTTC,CASSLPGGYGYTF
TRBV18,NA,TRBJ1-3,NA,TGTGCCAGCTCACCAGGGGCCGCTGGAAACACCATATATTTT,CASSPGAAGNTIYF
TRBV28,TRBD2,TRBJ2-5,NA,TGTGCCAGCCTTGCTAGCGGGGGGCGTAAGACCCAGTACTTC,CASLASGGRKTQYF
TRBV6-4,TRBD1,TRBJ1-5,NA,TGTGCCAGCAGTGCAGGGGGAGGTCAGCCCCAGCATTTT,CASSAGGGQPQHF
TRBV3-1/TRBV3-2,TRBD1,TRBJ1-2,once,TGTGCCAGCAGCCCCGGGGGGGACAGAGGAGGCTACACCTTC,CASSPGGDRGGYTF
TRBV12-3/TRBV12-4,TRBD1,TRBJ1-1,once,TGTGCCAGCATCTTCCAGGGGGCCACTGAAGCTTTCTTT,CASIFQGATEAFF